Many counts were recorded for the clone carrying this TCR beta chain. The antigen remains unidentified. Study-level points and caveats: Tumor Treg TCRs overlapped most with tumor naive CD4+ cells.

A single record per CDR3 protein comes from TCRdb applying MiXCR to the 5' RACE reads. The profile shows 10,000 to 15,000 distinct CDR3 sequences, less than 25% of them singletons. The CDR3 consists of 15 residues. From germline, CDR1 is KGHSH and CDR2 LQKENI. The V segment lost 6 bases and the J segment 4 bases; nucleotides outside the gene matches: 9. Sequenced: naive CD4+ T cells sorted from blood. Subset: naive CD4+ T cells, CD4+CD45RA+CD25-. This clonotype was obtained from a female donor with breast cancer. The chain couples TRBV18 to TRBJ1-2; 9 nucleotides align to TRBD1. Here the CDR3 DNA reads TGTGCCAGCTCCCCAGACAGGGGGTATGGCTATGGCTACACCTTC. Its protein product is CASSPDRGYGYGYTF.